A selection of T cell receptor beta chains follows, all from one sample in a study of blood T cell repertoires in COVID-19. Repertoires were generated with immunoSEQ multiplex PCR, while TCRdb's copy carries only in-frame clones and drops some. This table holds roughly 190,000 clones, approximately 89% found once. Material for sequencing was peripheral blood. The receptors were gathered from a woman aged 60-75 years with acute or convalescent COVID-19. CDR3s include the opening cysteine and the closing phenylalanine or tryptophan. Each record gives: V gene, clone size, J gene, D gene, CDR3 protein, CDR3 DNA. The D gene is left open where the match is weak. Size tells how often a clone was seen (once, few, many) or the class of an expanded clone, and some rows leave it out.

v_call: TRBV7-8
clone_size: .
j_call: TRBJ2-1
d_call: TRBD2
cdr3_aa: CASSSSGRVSSYNEQFF
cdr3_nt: TGTGCCAGCAGCTCGAGCGGGAGGGTAAGCTCCTACAATGAGCAGTTCTTC

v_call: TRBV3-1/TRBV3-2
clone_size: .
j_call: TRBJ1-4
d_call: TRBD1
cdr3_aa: CASSLSPGQGSTNEKLFF
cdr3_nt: TGTGCCAGCAGCCTTAGCCCGGGACAGGGGTCGACTAATGAAAAACTGTTTTTT

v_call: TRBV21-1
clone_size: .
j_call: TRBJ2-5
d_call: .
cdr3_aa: CASSSSAIAGETQYF
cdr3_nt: TGTGCCAGCAGCTCCTCGGCGATAGCGGGAGAGACCCAGTACTTC

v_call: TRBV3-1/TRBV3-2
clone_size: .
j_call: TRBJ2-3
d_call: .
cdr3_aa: CASSPGVGTDTQYF
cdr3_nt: TGTGCCAGCAGTCCGGGGGTGGGCACAGATACGCAGTATTTT

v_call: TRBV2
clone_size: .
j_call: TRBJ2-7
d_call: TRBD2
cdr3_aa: CASRETSGSHYEQYF
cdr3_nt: TGTGCCAGCAGGGAAACTAGCGGGAGCCACTACGAGCAGTACTTC

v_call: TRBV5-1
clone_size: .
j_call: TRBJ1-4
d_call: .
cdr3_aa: CASSLGQKNEKLFF
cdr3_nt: TGCGCCAGCAGCTTGGGACAGAAGAATGAAAAACTGTTTTTT

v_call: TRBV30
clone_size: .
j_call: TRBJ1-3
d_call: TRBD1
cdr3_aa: CAYDRGQGNTIYF
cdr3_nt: TGTGCCTACGACAGGGGGCAGGGAAACACCATATATTTT

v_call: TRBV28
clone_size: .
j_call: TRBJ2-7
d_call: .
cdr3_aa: CASSSNRADTVGYEQYF
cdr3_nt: TGTGCCAGCAGTTCCAACAGGGCCGACACCGTAGGCTACGAGCAGTACTTC

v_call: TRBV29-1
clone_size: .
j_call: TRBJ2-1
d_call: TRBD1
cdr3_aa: CSVDRTGNEQFF
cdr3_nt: TGCAGCGTTGACCGGACAGGAAATGAGCAGTTCTTC

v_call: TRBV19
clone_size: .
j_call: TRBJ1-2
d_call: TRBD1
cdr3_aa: CASSRGQGYGYTF
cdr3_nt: TGTGCCAGTAGTAGAGGACAGGGCTATGGCTACACCTTC

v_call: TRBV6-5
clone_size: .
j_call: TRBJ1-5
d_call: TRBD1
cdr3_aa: CASTSGQGKGQPQHF
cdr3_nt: TGTGCCAGCACCTCGGGACAGGGGAAAGGGCAGCCCCAGCATTTT

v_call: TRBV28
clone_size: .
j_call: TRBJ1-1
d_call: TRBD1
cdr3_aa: CASSRQGAPSTEAFF
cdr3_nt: TGTGCCAGCAGTCGACAGGGGGCACCGAGCACTGAAGCTTTCTTT

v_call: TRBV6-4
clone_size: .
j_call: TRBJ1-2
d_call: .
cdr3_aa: CASSDSSVSYGYTF
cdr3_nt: TGTGCCAGCAGTGACTCATCAGTTTCCTATGGCTACACCTTC

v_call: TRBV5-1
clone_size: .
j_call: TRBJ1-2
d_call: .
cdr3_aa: CASSLEPGRGYGYTF
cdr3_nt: TGCGCCAGCAGCTTGGAGCCAGGGCGCGGCTATGGCTACACCTTC

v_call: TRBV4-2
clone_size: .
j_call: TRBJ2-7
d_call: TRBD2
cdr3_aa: CASSQDPRTSGTSYEQYF
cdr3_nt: TGTGCCAGCAGCCAAGATCCCCGGACTAGCGGGACCTCCTACGAGCAGTACTTC

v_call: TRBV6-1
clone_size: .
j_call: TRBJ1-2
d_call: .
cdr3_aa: CASSDQPTPNYGYTF
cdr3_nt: TGTGCCAGCAGTGATCAACCGACTCCTAACTATGGCTACACCTTC

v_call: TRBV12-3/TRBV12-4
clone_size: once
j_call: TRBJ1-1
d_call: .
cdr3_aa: CASSLNRGTEAFF
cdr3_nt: TGTGCCAGCAGCCTGAACCGGGGCACTGAAGCTTTCTTT

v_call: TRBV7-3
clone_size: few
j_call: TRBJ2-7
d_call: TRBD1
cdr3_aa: CASSLRQGPNYEQYF
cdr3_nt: TGTGCCAGCAGCTTACGACAGGGACCTAACTACGAGCAGTACTTC

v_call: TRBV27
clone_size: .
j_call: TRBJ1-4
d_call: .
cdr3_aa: CASSLSWDTREKLFF
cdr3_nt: TGTGCCAGCAGTTTATCGTGGGACACCCGCGAAAAACTGTTTTTT

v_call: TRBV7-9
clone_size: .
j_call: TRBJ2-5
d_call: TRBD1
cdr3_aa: CASSVQTGPQETQYF
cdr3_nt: TGTGCCAGCAGCGTACAGACAGGGCCCCAAGAGACCCAGTACTTC

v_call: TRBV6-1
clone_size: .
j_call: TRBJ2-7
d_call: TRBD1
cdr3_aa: CASSEKGQGYEQYF
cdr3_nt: TGTGCCAGCAGTGAAAAAGGACAGGGCTACGAGCAGTACTTC

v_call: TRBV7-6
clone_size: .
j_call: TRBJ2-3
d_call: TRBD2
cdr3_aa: CASSLAGGMYTDTQYF
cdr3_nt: TGTGCCAGCAGCTTAGCGGGAGGGATGTACACAGATACGCAGTATTTT

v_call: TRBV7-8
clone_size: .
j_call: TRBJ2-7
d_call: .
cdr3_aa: CASSLGRRTTYEQYF
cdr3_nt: TGTGCCAGCAGCTTAGGCAGGCGGACTACCTACGAGCAGTACTTC

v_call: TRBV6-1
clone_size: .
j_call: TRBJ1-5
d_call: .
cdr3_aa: CASSEKAGAGNQPQHF
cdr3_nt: TGTGCCAGCAGTGAAAAAGCAGGGGCCGGCAATCAGCCCCAGCATTTT

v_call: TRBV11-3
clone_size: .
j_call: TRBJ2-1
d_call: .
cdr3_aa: CASSSTGSYYNEQFF
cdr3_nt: TGTGCCAGCAGCTCCACCGGGTCATACTACAATGAGCAGTTCTTC

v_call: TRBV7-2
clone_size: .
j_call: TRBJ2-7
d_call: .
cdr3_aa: CASSRRGNSYEQYF
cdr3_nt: TGTGCCAGCAGCAGACGGGGAAACTCCTACGAGCAGTACTTC

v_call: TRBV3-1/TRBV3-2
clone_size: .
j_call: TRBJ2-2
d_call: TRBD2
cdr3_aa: CASSHESGRGELFF
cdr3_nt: TGTGCCAGCAGCCATGAGAGCGGGAGAGGGGAGCTGTTTTTT

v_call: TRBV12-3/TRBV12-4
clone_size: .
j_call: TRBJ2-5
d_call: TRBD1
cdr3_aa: CASRGTVGTQYF
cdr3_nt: TGTGCCAGCAGAGGGACAGTCGGGACCCAGTACTTC

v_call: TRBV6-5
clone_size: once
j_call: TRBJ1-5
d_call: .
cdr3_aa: CASRIGQPPNQPQHF
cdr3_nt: TGTGCCAGCAGGATCGGACAGCCACCTAATCAGCCCCAGCATTTT

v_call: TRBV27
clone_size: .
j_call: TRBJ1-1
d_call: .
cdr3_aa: CASSPRDTRAEAFF
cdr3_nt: TGTGCCAGCAGTCCCCGGGACACTCGTGCCGAAGCTTTCTTT

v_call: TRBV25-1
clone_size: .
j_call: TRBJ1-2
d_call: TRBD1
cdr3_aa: CASSVTGEGGYTF
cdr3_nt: TGTGCCAGCAGTGTGACAGGGGAAGGGGGCTACACCTTC

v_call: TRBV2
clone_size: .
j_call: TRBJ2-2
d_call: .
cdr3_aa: CAGGGLDTGELFF
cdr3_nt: TGTGCCGGGGGAGGCTTGGACACCGGGGAGCTGTTTTTT

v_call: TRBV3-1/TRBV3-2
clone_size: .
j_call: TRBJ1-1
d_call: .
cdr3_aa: CASSQGRGNTEAFF
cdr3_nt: TGTGCCAGCAGCCAAGGAAGGGGGAACACTGAAGCTTTCTTT

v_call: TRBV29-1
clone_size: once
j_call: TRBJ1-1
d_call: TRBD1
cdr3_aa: CSLRAGGSAFF
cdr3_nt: TGCAGCCTGAGGGCAGGGGGCAGCGCTTTCTTT

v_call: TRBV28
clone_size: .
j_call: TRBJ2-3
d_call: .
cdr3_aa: CASSLDRRGTDTQYF
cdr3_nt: TGTGCCAGCAGTTTAGACCGCAGGGGAACAGATACGCAGTATTTT

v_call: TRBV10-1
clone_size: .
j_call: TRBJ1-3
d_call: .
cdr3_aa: CASSRGSGNTIYF
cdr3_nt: TGCGCCAGCAGCCGAGGATCTGGAAACACCATATATTTT

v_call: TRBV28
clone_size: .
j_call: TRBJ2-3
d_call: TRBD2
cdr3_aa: CASSFGLAPSTDTQYF
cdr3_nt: TGTGCCAGCAGTTTCGGACTAGCCCCGAGCACAGATACGCAGTATTTT

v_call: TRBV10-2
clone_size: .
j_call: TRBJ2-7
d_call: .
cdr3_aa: CASGRGGLYEQYF
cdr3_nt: TGCGCCAGCGGTAGGGGCGGCCTTTACGAGCAGTACTTC

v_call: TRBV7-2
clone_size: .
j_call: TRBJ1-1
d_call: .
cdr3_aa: CASSLNRMVEAFF
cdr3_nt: TGTGCCAGCAGCTTGAACAGGATGGTTGAAGCTTTCTTT

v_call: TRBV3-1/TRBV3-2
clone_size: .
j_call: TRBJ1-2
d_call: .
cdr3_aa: CASSLRVGNSNYGYTF
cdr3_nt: TGTGCCAGCAGCTTAAGAGTCGGGAACTCTAACTATGGCTACACCTTC